The subject of this entry is one T cell receptor (beta chain). Sample time point: patch test 3, about 24 weeks after DPC sensitization. The treatment: therapeutic diphenylcyclopropenone sensitization with weekly scalp DPC. This CDR3 comprises 13 residues. V shed 5 bases and J 0 bases; nucleotides not matched to a gene: 3. CDR1 and CDR2 (germline): SQVTM, ANQGSEA. The entry originates in a study of human T cells and chemical hapten exposure. One entry per CDR3 protein results from TCRdb running MiXCR on the RACE reads. The table shows about 84,000 distinct CDR3 sequences, with 10% to 11% occurring only once.

The sequence was obtained from a woman between 45 and 65 years old with alopecia areata. Some clones in this sample may be carry-over from other donors' samples. Sequenced material: whole blood, taken in connection with sensitization to the hapten diphenylcyclopropenone (DPC). The chain combines TRBV29-1 with TRBJ1-1, with 7 nucleotides matching TRBD1. DNA for the CDR3: TGCAGCGTTACGACAGGGATGAACACTGAAGCTTTCTTT. This sequence encodes CSVTTGMNTEAFF.